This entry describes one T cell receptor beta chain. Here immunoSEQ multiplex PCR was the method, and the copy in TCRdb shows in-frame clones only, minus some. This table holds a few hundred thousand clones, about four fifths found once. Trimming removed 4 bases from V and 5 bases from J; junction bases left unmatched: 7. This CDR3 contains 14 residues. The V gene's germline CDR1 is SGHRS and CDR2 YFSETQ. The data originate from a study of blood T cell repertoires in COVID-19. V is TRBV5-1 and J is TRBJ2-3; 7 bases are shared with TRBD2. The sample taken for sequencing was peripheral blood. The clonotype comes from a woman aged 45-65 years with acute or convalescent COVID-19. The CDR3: CASSPLAQLDTQYF. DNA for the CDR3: TGCGCCAGCAGCCCACTAGCGCAGCTAGATACGCAGTATTTT. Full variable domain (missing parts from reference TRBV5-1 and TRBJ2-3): KAGVTQTPRYLIKTRGQQVTLSCSPISGHRSVSWYQQTPGQGLQFLFEYFSETQRNKGNFPGRFSGRQFSNSRSEMNVSTLELGDSALYLCASSPLAQLDTQYFGPGTRLTVL.